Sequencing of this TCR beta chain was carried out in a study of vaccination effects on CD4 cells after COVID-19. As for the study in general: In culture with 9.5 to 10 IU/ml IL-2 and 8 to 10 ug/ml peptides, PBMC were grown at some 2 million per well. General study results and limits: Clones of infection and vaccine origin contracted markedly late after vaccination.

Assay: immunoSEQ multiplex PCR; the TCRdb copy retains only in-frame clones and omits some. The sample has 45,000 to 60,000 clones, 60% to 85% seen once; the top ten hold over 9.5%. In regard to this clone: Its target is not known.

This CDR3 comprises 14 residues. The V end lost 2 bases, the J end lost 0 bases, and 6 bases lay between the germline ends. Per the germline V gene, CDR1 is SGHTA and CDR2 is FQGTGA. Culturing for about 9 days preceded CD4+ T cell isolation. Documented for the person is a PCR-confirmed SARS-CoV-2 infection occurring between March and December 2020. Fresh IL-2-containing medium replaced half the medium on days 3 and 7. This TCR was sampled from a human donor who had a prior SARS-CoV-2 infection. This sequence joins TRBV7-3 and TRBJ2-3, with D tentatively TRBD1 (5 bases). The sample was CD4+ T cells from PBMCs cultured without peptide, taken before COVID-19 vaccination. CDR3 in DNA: TGTGCCAGCAGCTTAGCAGGGAGCACAGATACGCAGTATTTT. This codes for CASSLAGSTDTQYF.